Listed below are T cell receptor beta chains from one sample, sequenced in a study of control samples from healthy donors and cancer patients. Produced via immunoSEQ multiplex PCR; TCRdb's table is partial and in-frame only. In the table there are 70,000 to 100,000 clones, less than 90% of which are singletons. Sequences were obtained from blood. The receptors originated from a woman aged 60-70 years in good health. Each CDR3 is given with its conserved first and last residue. The D gene is left open where the match is weak. A row's size may be missing; if present it is once, few, many or a size class.

j_gene | v_gene | len | d_gene | abundance | CDR3aa | CDR3nt
TRBJ1-3 | TRBV7-2 | 14 | TRBD1 | NA | CASSLRQGSVTIYF | TGTGCCAGCAGCTTAAGACAGGGTTCTGTCACCATATATTTT
TRBJ2-1 | TRBV7-2 | 19 | NA | once | CASSLESWRGSGSYNEQFF | TGTGCCAGCAGCTTAGAGAGTTGGCGAGGGTCGGGCTCCTACAATGAGCAGTTCTTC
TRBJ1-1 | TRBV19 | 15 | NA | NA | CASSPRWTLNTEAFF | TGTGCCAGTAGTCCGAGATGGACGTTGAACACTGAAGCTTTCTTT
TRBJ1-5 | TRBV11-2 | 15 | NA | NA | CASSLGIAGYQPQHF | TGTGCCAGCAGCTTAGGGATCGCAGGGTACCAGCCCCAGCATTTT
TRBJ2-6 | TRBV4-1 | 18 | NA | NA | CASSQVPTGISGANVLTF | TGCGCCAGCAGCCAAGTTCCCACAGGTATCTCTGGGGCCAACGTCCTGACTTTC
TRBJ1-1 | TRBV6-6 | 14 | NA | NA | CASRTAGVNTEAFF | TGTGCCAGCAGAACCGCCGGGGTGAACACTGAAGCTTTCTTT
TRBJ2-5 | TRBV5-6 | 13 | NA | NA | CASSLRGWETQYF | TGTGCCAGCAGCTTGAGGGGCTGGGAGACCCAGTACTTC
TRBJ2-6 | TRBV5-1 | 13 | NA | NA | CASSDAGANVLTF | TGCGCCAGCAGCGACGCTGGGGCCAACGTCCTGACTTTC
TRBJ2-5 | TRBV5-1 | 14 | NA | NA | CASSLGGAEETQYF | TGCGCCAGCAGCTTGGGGGGGGCGGAGGAGACCCAGTACTTC
TRBJ1-5 | TRBV28 | 16 | TRBD1 | NA | CASSGHGQGAGQPQHF | TGTGCCAGCAGTGGCCACGGACAGGGGGCTGGGCAGCCCCAGCATTTT
TRBJ1-2 | TRBV2 | 13 | NA | NA | CASKQGSGYGYTF | TGTGCCAGCAAGCAGGGATCCGGCTATGGCTACACCTTC
TRBJ1-1 | TRBV6-5 | 15 | NA | NA | CASRPKFTGNTEAFF | TGTGCCAGCAGGCCAAAGTTCACAGGGAACACTGAAGCTTTCTTT
TRBJ2-1 | TRBV7-2 | 17 | TRBD2 | NA | CASSPLWGLAGVSEQFF | TGTGCCAGCAGCCCCTTGTGGGGACTAGCGGGAGTTAGTGAGCAGTTCTTC
TRBJ1-1 | TRBV5-5 | 12 | NA | NA | CASSLDSAEAFF | TGTGCCAGCAGTTTGGACTCCGCTGAAGCTTTCTTT
TRBJ2-5 | TRBV20-1 | 11 | NA | NA | CSARLIETQYF | TGCAGTGCTAGATTGATCGAGACCCAGTACTTC
TRBJ2-5 | TRBV7-2 | 15 | TRBD2 | NA | CASSPGLAGVETQYF | TGTGCCAGCAGCCCGGGACTAGCGGGAGTTGAGACCCAGTACTTC
TRBJ2-6 | TRBV19 | 18 | NA | NA | CASSISGRANSGANVLTF | TGTGCCAGTAGTATATCAGGACGGGCGAACTCTGGGGCCAACGTCCTGACTTTC
TRBJ2-7 | TRBV2 | 15 | TRBD1 | NA | CASGDRGRTSYEQYF | TGTGCCAGCGGGGACAGGGGGCGCACATCCTACGAGCAGTACTTC
TRBJ2-1 | TRBV5-1 | 14 | NA | NA | CASSLLDGGNEQFF | TGCGCCAGCAGCTTGTTGGACGGTGGCAATGAGCAGTTCTTC
TRBJ1-5 | TRBV28 | 18 | NA | few | CASSLPTVELDSNQPQHF | TGTGCCAGCAGTCTCCCCACAGTCGAACTTGATAGCAATCAGCCCCAGCATTTT
TRBJ2-5 | TRBV7-9 | 14 | TRBD2 | NA | CASSQGTSGETQYF | TGTGCCAGCAGCCAGGGGACTAGCGGAGAGACCCAGTACTTC
TRBJ1-5 | TRBV18 | 13 | TRBD1 | NA | CASSPDRNQPQHF | TGTGCCAGCTCACCGGACAGGAATCAGCCCCAGCATTTT
TRBJ2-5 | TRBV2 | 13 | NA | NA | CASSGQSQETQYF | TGTGCCAGCAGTGGTCAGAGCCAAGAGACCCAGTACTTC
TRBJ2-1 | TRBV11-2 | 16 | TRBD1 | NA | CASSLPGTGMYNEQFF | TGTGCCAGCAGCTTACCCGGGACAGGAATGTACAATGAGCAGTTCTTC
TRBJ2-7 | TRBV6-4 | 19 | TRBD2 | NA | CASSDSPGTSGGESYEQYF | TGTGCCAGCAGTGACTCGCCCGGGACTAGCGGGGGGGAGTCCTACGAGCAGTACTTC
TRBJ2-1 | TRBV4-3 | 14 | NA | NA | CASSQDEALGEQFF | TGCGCCAGCAGCCAAGATGAGGCTCTAGGTGAGCAGTTCTTC
TRBJ1-5 | TRBV19 | 16 | TRBD1 | NA | CASIPPGQGDTQPQHF | TGTGCCAGTATCCCCCCAGGACAGGGAGATACTCAGCCCCAGCATTTT
TRBJ2-3 | TRBV5-1 | 17 | NA | NA | CASSPRGVGYGTDTQYF | TGCGCCAGCAGCCCAAGGGGCGTAGGGTACGGCACAGATACGCAGTATTTT
TRBJ1-2 | TRBV19 | 14 | TRBD1 | NA | CASRGQGALDGYTF | TGTGCCAGTAGGGGACAGGGGGCGCTGGATGGCTACACCTTC
TRBJ1-5 | TRBV12-5 | 18 | NA | NA | CASGFGPGLSIPNQPQHF | TGTGCTAGTGGTTTCGGGCCAGGTTTAAGTATCCCCAATCAGCCCCAGCATTTT
TRBJ2-3 | TRBV3-1/TRBV3-2 | 12 | NA | NA | CASSPDEDTQYF | TGTGCCAGCAGTCCCGACGAAGATACGCAGTATTTT
TRBJ1-1 | TRBV11-3 | 15 | NA | NA | CASSLEGSTNTEAFF | TGTGCCAGCAGCTTAGAGGGGTCCACGAACACTGAAGCTTTCTTT
TRBJ2-6 | TRBV3-1/TRBV3-2 | 16 | NA | NA | CASSQDRGPGANVLTF | TGTGCCAGCAGCCAAGATAGGGGTCCTGGGGCCAACGTCCTGACTTTC
TRBJ1-5 | TRBV19 | 15 | NA | NA | CASSSLGQTAQPQHF | TGTGCCAGTAGTTCTTTAGGACAGACGGCGCAGCCCCAGCATTTT
TRBJ2-7 | TRBV15 | 16 | TRBD1 | once | CATSRDPGQGTYEQYF | TGTGCCACCAGCAGAGATCCCGGACAGGGTACCTACGAGCAGTACTTC
TRBJ1-3 | TRBV5-1 | 16 | NA | once | CASSLAGNKGGNTIYF | TGCGCCAGCAGCTTGGCAGGGAACAAGGGTGGAAACACCATATATTTT
TRBJ2-5 | TRBV19 | 13 | NA | NA | CASSIGGKETQYF | TGTGCCAGTAGTATAGGCGGGAAAGAGACCCAGTACTTC
TRBJ2-1 | TRBV15 | 13 | NA | NA | CATSRGVYNEQFF | TGTGCCACCAGCAGAGGGGTTTACAATGAGCAGTTCTTC
TRBJ2-1 | TRBV18 | 16 | TRBD2 | NA | CASSPGLAGAYNEQFF | TGTGCCAGCTCACCCGGACTAGCGGGAGCGTACAATGAGCAGTTCTTC
TRBJ2-7 | TRBV18 | 15 | NA | NA | CASSLGARIPYEQYF | TGTGCCAGCTCCCTGGGGGCGCGTATCCCCTACGAGCAGTACTTC
TRBJ2-7 | TRBV7-8 | 15 | TRBD2 | NA | CASSVGLAGAYEQYF | TGTGCCAGCAGCGTGGGCCTAGCGGGAGCCTACGAGCAGTACTTC
TRBJ1-5 | TRBV4-2 | 16 | NA | once | CASSQVGGDSNQPQHF | TGTGCCAGCAGCCAAGTTGGAGGAGATAGCAATCAGCCCCAGCATTTT
TRBJ2-3 | TRBV4-3 | 14 | NA | NA | CASSQDHSTDTQYF | TGCGCCAGCAGCCAAGATCACAGCACAGATACGCAGTATTTT
TRBJ2-1 | TRBV7-6 | 15 | NA | NA | CASSRRANSYNEQFF | TGTGCCAGCAGCCGACGGGCCAACTCCTACAATGAGCAGTTCTTC
TRBJ2-1 | TRBV7-6 | 18 | TRBD1 | NA | CASSLAPSTGAPLHEQFF | TGTGCCAGCAGCTTAGCCCCTTCGACAGGGGCTCCCTTACATGAGCAGTTCTTC
TRBJ2-3 | TRBV3-1/TRBV3-2 | 15 | NA | NA | CASSQLSTFTDTQYF | TGTGCCAGCAGCCAACTTTCGACATTCACAGATACGCAGTATTTT
TRBJ2-1 | TRBV7-2 | 13 | NA | NA | CASTPGGGDEQFF | TGTGCCAGCACCCCAGGAGGGGGTGATGAGCAGTTCTTC
TRBJ2-6 | TRBV10-3 | 15 | NA | few | CAIRVGGSGANVLTF | TGTGCCATCAGGGTTGGGGGCTCTGGGGCCAACGTCCTGACTTTC
TRBJ2-3 | TRBV7-8 | 15 | TRBD1 | NA | CASSLQGELADTQYF | TGTGCCAGCAGCTTACAGGGGGAGTTGGCAGATACGCAGTATTTT
TRBJ1-1 | TRBV7-9 | 12 | NA | NA | CASSLEGRVAFF | TGTGCCAGCAGCTTGGAGGGGCGCGTGGCTTTCTTT
TRBJ1-4 | TRBV11-3 | 15 | TRBD1 | once | CASSSNTGANEKLFF | TGTGCCAGCAGCTCCAACACAGGGGCTAATGAAAAACTGTTTTTT
TRBJ2-5 | TRBV19 | 13 | NA | NA | CASSIGGEETQYF | TGTGCCAGTAGTATCGGAGGGGAAGAGACCCAGTACTTC
TRBJ2-2 | TRBV5-1 | 17 | TRBD1 | NA | CASSFNPEQGAVGELFF | TGCGCCAGCAGCTTTAATCCGGAACAGGGGGCCGTCGGGGAGCTGTTTTTT
TRBJ2-7 | TRBV23-1 | 19 | NA | NA | CASIPRTPLYGTPTFEQYF | TGCGCCAGCATACCTCGGACCCCACTTTATGGGACACCTACTTTCGAGCAGTACTTC
TRBJ2-2 | TRBV4-2 | 15 | NA | NA | CASSQQGTNTGELFF | TGTGCCAGCAGCCAACAGGGGACGAACACCGGGGAGCTGTTTTTT
TRBJ2-3 | TRBV5-1 | 15 | NA | NA | CASSPPTGGSDTQYF | TGCGCCAGCAGCCCCCCGACTGGGGGCTCAGATACGCAGTATTTT